The sequence of this T cell receptor beta chain was determined in a study of shared clonotypes between healthy human individuals. The run depth of the assay was deep. Sequencing used immunoSEQ multiplex PCR; TCRdb keeps in-frame clones, though not all of them. This sample has 450,000 to 600,000 clones, with more than 65% found just once. The sequence came from a woman in her 40s in good health. Some clones in this sample may be carry-over from other donors' samples. Input material: PBMCs.

CDR3 amino acids: CASSSDGYNEQFF. CDR3 nucleotide sequence: TGTGCCAGCAGCTCCGACGGTTACAATGAGCAGTTCTTC. V is TRBV11-3 and J is TRBJ2-1, with no clear D. CDR1 is SGHNT and CDR2 is YENEEA in the germline V gene. Trimming took 4 bases from V and 4 from J, leaving 8 bases between them. The CDR3 spans 13 residues.